The clone carrying this T cell receptor (beta chain) came up many times. Primed by a sample-barcoded 5' primer and a J-beta primer mix, a second PCR proceeded for roughly 7 to 12 cycles. Via MiXCR, TCRdb re-called the 5' RACE reads, giving one row per CDR3 protein. The sample yields more than 900,000 distinct CDR3 sequences, about 27% seen once. This specimen comes from a study of blood T cells in healthy people across ages. V shed 7 bases, J shed 5 bases, and the junction held 8 bases outside the gene matches. This CDR3 has 14 residues. Germline V gives CDR1 MNHEY, CDR2 SVGAGI. The data were also submitted as part of a second study, on T cells of mothers and their children.

Sequencing was carried out using blood. This sequence was found in a woman in her forties in good health. The chain carries TRBV6-5 and TRBJ2-5, with TRBD2 matching 9 bases. The chain's CDR3 is CASTRGGALETQYF. Written as DNA, the CDR3 is TGTGCCAGCACCCGCGGGGGGGCTCTCGAGACCCAGTACTTC.